The clone carrying this T cell receptor (beta chain) was seen only a few times. Antigen unknown. The V end was cut by 7 bases, the J end by 0 bases, with 8 bases between. This CDR3 comprises 13 residues. These data are taken from a study of CD8 T cells in ankylosing spondylitis. Overall study findings and caveats: What appeared characteristic of ankylosing spondylitis blood was a TCR beta motif of seven to nine highly homologous variants. Clones tied to disease were said to be significantly enriched in matched ankylosing spondylitis synovial fluid. Disease-linked clones had a CD8+ phenotype and relatively low frequency in peripheral blood.

Quantitative 5'-RACE with molecular barcodes was used to make the TCR beta libraries. TCRdb passed the 5' RACE reads through MiXCR, listing each CDR3 protein once. The profile covers about 540,000 distinct CDR3 sequences, with roughly 13% appearing a single time and approximately 6.2% taken by the ten largest. The chain links TRBV12-3 or TRBV12-4 to TRBJ2-3, with D possibly being TRBD2 (5 bases). The sequencing sample was made of blood, either unsorted or a sorted T cell fraction (not recorded which). The clonotype originates from a male donor with ankylosing spondylitis. CDR3 residues: CASIRGSTDTQYF. The CDR3 DNA is TGTGCCAGCATCCGAGGGAGCACAGATACGCAGTATTTT.